This TCR beta chain was sequenced during a study of vaccination and CD4 T cells after COVID-19. On the study more broadly: Overlapping SARS-CoV-2, HCoV-NL63, HCoV-OC43 and HCoV-229E spike peptides stimulated the cells.

Broader study findings: Looking at convalescent patients, 304 of their 307 vaccine-specific clones were spike mono-reactive.

Note on this clonotype: Its target is not known.

Sequencing of cultured CD4+ T cell DNA used the Oncomine TCR Beta short-read assay. Each CDR3 protein gets one entry after TCRdb re-called the PCR reads with MiXCR. The sample holds around 10,000 distinct CDR3 sequences, less than 65% seen once. The CDR3 sequence is 16 residues long. Trimming cost V 4 bases and J 0 bases, with 13 bases left between them. Looked up from germline, CDR1 is LNHDA and CDR2 is SQIVND (reference sequence). Regarding treatment: approximately 11-day PBMC culture with coronavirus spike peptide pools or control peptides (ViraFEST assay). ViraFEST relied on peptide pools to expand antigen-specific T cells; the TCRs were sequenced afterward. Positive SARS-CoV-2 PCR tests in convalescent patients dated from March to December 2020, pre-Alpha, Beta and Delta.

The sequence was obtained from a human donor with COVID-19. The chain uses TRBV19 and TRBJ2-4, with D possibly being TRBD1 (6 bases). The source was cultured CD4+ T cells from blood, collected after SARS-CoV-2 vaccination. CDR3 sequence (DNA): TGTGCCAGTAGTAGGACAGACAGTCTAGCCAAAAACATTCAGTACTTC. It translates to CASSRTDSLAKNIQYF.